The text below deals with one T cell receptor beta chain. The target antigen is unknown. The sorted Tregs were CD4+CD25+CD127-/low cells. Germline V gene data show CDR1 as DFQATT and CDR2 as SNEGSKA (reference sequence). The CDR3 has 13 residues. Trimming removed 0 bases from V and 6 bases from J, with 9 bases in between. Study-level points and caveats: Tumor memory CD4+ T cell TCR gene usage clustered with blood and lymph node memory CD4+ cells and lymph node naive CD4+ cells. Tumor-infiltrating Treg TCR alpha and beta sequences overlapped most with tumor naive CD4+ T cells, then blood naive.

TCRdb re-derived calls from the 5' RACE reads in MiXCR, one entry per CDR3 protein. The data contain about 12,000 distinct CDR3 sequences, about 53% of them seen just once; the ten biggest clones take up around 11%. The sequence was collected from a female donor with breast cancer. The chain is built from TRBV20-1 and TRBJ2-1; maybe TRBD1 (5 bases). The material sequenced was tumor-infiltrating Tregs sorted from the breast tumor. The CDR3 DNA is TGCAGTGCTAGAGATTTGCAGGGCAATGAGCAGTTCTTC. It encodes CSARDLQGNEQFF.